This TCR beta chain stems from a study of blood T cell repertoires in COVID-19. Overall study: Sample material is recorded as cDNA or gDNA derived from T cells, B-cell-depleted T cells, or PBMCs.

As originally analysed: Estimation of nucleated cell counts was performed using reference gene primer amplification. Produced via immunoSEQ multiplex PCR; TCRdb's table is partial and in-frame only. That table furnishes V, J and clone size, whereas the DNA furnished D and trimming. The sample consists of 200,000 to 300,000 clones, about 89% of them appearing once. Living in about two dozen US areas, the participants were between about 18 and 90 years of age. Participants' own reports of clinical history determined their cohort assignment. The V and J ends lost 7 bases and 6 bases, in that order; junction bases with no gene match: 15. This CDR3 is built from 15 residues. The germline V gene has CDR1 SGHTS and CDR2 YDEGEE.

This clonotype originated in a woman in her thirties who had recovered from COVID-19. The sequenced sample consisted of PBMCs or T cells enriched from blood (not recorded which). The chain links TRBV5-8 to TRBJ1-2, with TRBD1 matching 7 bases. CDR3 in amino acids: CASSSAAGGLDGYTF. DNA for the CDR3: TGTGCCAGCTCCTCAGCAGCAGGGGGGCTGGATGGCTACACCTTC.